This TCR beta chain was sequenced in a study of pediatric ulcerative colitis. On the study more broadly: Fewer than ten patients showed pancolitis and two showed left-sided colitis.

Study conclusions and caveats: Rectal repertoires separated controls, mild-moderate and acute severe colitis.

The CDR3 totals 16 residues. Germline lookup yields CDR1 KGHSH and CDR2 LQKENI. V was pared by 3 bases and J by 4 bases, with 6 bases of the junction left unmatched. As to this clone: What it binds is unknown.

One to two pinch biopsies were taken from the rectum during colonoscopy. Only in-frame clones appear in the TCRdb table, and some are missing; sequencing was by immunoSEQ multiplex PCR. The table shows some 40,000 clones, with roughly 70% occurring only once. The source of this sequence is a boy between 10 and 17 years old with severe ulcerative colitis. Source material: gut tissue. V usage is TRBV18 and J usage is TRBJ2-3, with 11 bases identical to TRBD2. The CDR3 bases are TGTGCCAGCTCACCCTTAGCGGGGGGGCAAGCAGATACGCAGTATTTT. This gives the protein CASSPLAGGQADTQYF.